The 24 T cell receptor beta chains below come from one sample, sequenced in a study of T-cell reconstitution after alpha-beta-depleted transplantation in children. Preparation of the TCRbeta library used unique molecular identifiers. TCRdb recomputed calls from the PCR reads with MiXCR, one row per CDR3 protein. The table includes about 500,000 distinct CDR3 sequences, over 25% detected once. Here the sequenced sample was PBMCs from the stem cell graft donor, taken from the stem cell graft. These TCRs come from a human donor who donated a stem cell graft to a child with aplastic anemia.

V gene TRBV19 combines with J gene TRBJ2-1; 7 bases line up with TRBD2. The CDR3 contains 14 residues. CDR1 and CDR2 (germline): LNHDA, SQIVND (reference sequence). After removal of 7 bases from V and 5 bases from J, the junction contained 8 bases not matched to a gene. The CDR3 DNA sequence: TGTGCCAGTAAGGGAGGGCTAGCGAACAATGAGCAGTTCTTC. Protein sequence: CASKGGLANNEQFF. The full variable domain, completed using reference TRBV19 and TRBJ2-1, is DGGITQSPKYLFRKEGQNVTLSCEQNLNHDAMYWYRQDPGQGLRLIYYSQIVNDFQKGDIAEGYSVSREKKESFPLTVTSAQKNPTAFYLCASKGGLANNEQFFGPGTRLTVL.

This clonotype has only a few counts. The chain uses TRBV7-2 and TRBJ1-5; 8 positions match TRBD1. The germline CDR1 and CDR2 sequences are SGHTA and FQGNSA. The CDR3 spans 16 residues. Trimming took 3 bases from V and 4 from J; bases not matched to a gene: 8. DNA for the CDR3: TGTGCCAGCAGCTTCCAGGGGGCGGGTCAAAATCAGCCCCAGCATTTT. Translated: CASSFQGAGQNQPQHF.

The chain carries TRBV5-1 and TRBJ1-1; D ambiguous. Between the trimmed V and J ends, which lost 0 bases and 3 bases, there was a span of 15 bases. The germline gives CDR1 SGHRS, CDR2 YFSETQ. The CDR3 is 16 residues long. The DNA of the CDR3 is TGCGCCAGCAGCTTGGAGGTGGGGATGGAGGACACTGAAGCTTTCTTT. Amino acids: CASSLEVGMEDTEAFF. The complete variable domain, with remaining parts taken from reference TRBV5-1 and TRBJ1-1, reads KAGVTQTPRYLIKTRGQQVTLSCSPISGHRSVSWYQQTPGQGLQFLFEYFSETQRNKGNFPGRFSGRQFSNSRSEMNVSTLELGDSALYLCASSLEVGMEDTEAFFGQGTRLTVV.

CDR3 residues: CASSAGRARETQYF. CDR3 DNA sequence: TGTGCCAGCAGTGCCGGGCGGGCCAGGGAGACCCAGTACTTC. The chain uses TRBV28 and TRBJ2-5; D might be TRBD2 (5 bases). Germline V gene data show CDR1 as MDHEN and CDR2 as SYDVKM. The CDR3 spans 14 residues. The V end was cut by 5 bases, the J end by 5 bases, with 15 bases between.

The chain employs TRBV4-3 and TRBJ1-4; D call uncertain. The V gene lost 1 base and the J gene lost 8 bases, with 11 bases spanning the gap. This CDR3 spans 14 amino acids. Germline loops: CDR1 LGHNA, CDR2 YSLEER. The CDR3 reads CASSQGGTEEKLFF. The DNA for the CDR3 is TGCGCCAGCAGCCAAGGGGGAACGGAGGAAAAACTGTTTTTT.

This clonotype was counted between two and nine times. This chain uses TRBV7-2 with TRBJ2-1, with 9 bases lining up with TRBD2. Germline values: CDR1 SGHTA, CDR2 FQGNSA. V trimming: 2 bases; J trimming: 7 bases; junction bases outside the gene matches: 12. The CDR3 length is 17 residues. CDR3 in DNA: TGTGCCAGCAGCTTAACGTACAGGCGGGAGGGTATGAATGAGCAGTTCTTC. Amino acids: CASSLTYRREGMNEQFF.

The chain employs TRBV7-9 and TRBJ1-2; D remains unclear. CDR1 and CDR2 from the germline V gene are SEHNR and FQNEAQ (reference sequence). The CDR3 runs 12 residues. Trimming removed 1 base from V and 12 bases from J, with 12 bases in between. CDR3 amino acids: CASSLDDTNNTF. The DNA for the CDR3 is TGTGCCAGCAGCTTAGATGACACGAACAACACCTTC.

This clonotype was counted a few times. CDR3 sequence (DNA): TGTGCCTGGGGGAATGGCGGGATGCGGGCTGAGCAGTTCTTC. Translated, it gives CAWGNGGMRAEQFF. The genes are TRBV30 and TRBJ2-1; possible D gene TRBD2, 6 bases. CDR3 length equals 14 residues. The V end was cut by 5 bases, the J end by 9 bases, with 20 bases between. Germline CDR1 GTSNPN, CDR2 SVGIG (reference sequence).

V is TRBV18 and J is TRBJ1-5; a possible D gene is TRBD1 (6 bases). The CDR3 is 14 amino acids. V gave up 4 bases and J gave up 5 bases, with 12 bases separating them. The germline gives CDR1 KGHSH, CDR2 LQKENI. CDR3 amino acids: CASSLTPGDQPQHF. CDR3 DNA: TGTGCCAGCTCACTAACGCCAGGGGATCAGCCCCAGCATTTT.

This clonotype came up a few times. The chain joins TRBV6-2 or TRBV6-3 to TRBJ1-5; the D is unclear. Trimming took off 2 bases at V and 0 bases at J, with 8 bases between the two ends. CDR1 and CDR2 from the germline V gene are MNHEY and SVGEGT. The CDR3 is 15 amino acids. The CDR3 region is CASSYEGNSNQPQHF. CDR3 coding DNA: TGTGCCAGCAGTTACGAAGGGAATAGCAATCAGCCCCAGCATTTT.

The chain joins TRBV6-2 or TRBV6-3 to TRBJ2-5; D remains unclear. Trimming removed 8 bases from V and 2 bases from J, with 15 bases in between. The CDR3 is 14 residues long. Germline CDR1 is MNHEY and CDR2 is SVGEGT. The CDR3 loop reads CASRLKRSQETQYF. The CDR3 DNA reads as TGTGCCAGCCGGCTAAAGAGAAGTCAAGAGACCCAGTACTTC.

The CDR3 bases are TGCAGCGTTGATAGGGGAGGTTCCTATGGCTACACCTTC. Its translation: CSVDRGGSYGYTF. V and J are TRBV29-1 and TRBJ1-2; possibly TRBD1 for D (5 bases). CDR1 is SQVTM and CDR2 is ANQGSEA in the germline V gene. This CDR3 is 13 amino acids long. V lost 3 bases and J 4 bases, leaving 12 bases between the germline ends.

The rearrangement joins TRBV9 to TRBJ2-7; 7 bases are a match to TRBD2. In germline, CDR1 is SGDLS, CDR2 YYNGEE. This CDR3 is 15 amino acids long. With 3 bases clipped from V and 4 bases from J, the junction kept 10 bases outside the gene matches. The CDR3 bases are TGTGCCAGCAGCGCCCAGAGCGGGATGGAGTACGAGCAGTACTTC. It codes for CASSAQSGMEYEQYF.

The chain carries TRBV4-3 and TRBJ2-2; TRBD1 aligns across 7 bases. The J segment lost 4 bases and the V segment lost 4 bases, leaving 6 bases of the junction unmatched. Germline lookup yields CDR1 LGHNA and CDR2 YSLEER. The CDR3 spans 15 residues. This chain's CDR3 is CASSRQTGITGELFF. The CDR3 DNA is TGCGCCAGCAGCCGACAGACAGGGATCACCGGGGAGCTGTTTTTT.

The rearrangement joins TRBV13 to TRBJ2-2; D uncertain. Germline assignment: CDR1 PRHDT and CDR2 FYEKMQ (reference sequence). V was shortened by 5 bases and J by 4 bases, with 11 bases between the two germline ends. The CDR3 has 14 residues. The CDR3 sequence: CASSTELITGELFF. CDR3 nucleotide sequence: TGTGCCAGCAGCACCGAGTTAATCACCGGGGAGCTGTTTTTT.

A single count supports this clonotype. The rearrangement links TRBV11-2 to TRBJ1-1; the D gene is possibly TRBD1 (6 bases). The V gene's germline CDR1 is SGHAT and CDR2 FQNNGV. V dropped 4 bases and J dropped 0 bases, with 21 bases sitting between them. CDR3 size: 18 residues. CDR3 nucleotides: TGTGCCAGCAGCTCCGGGGCGGGAAAAAGGGGGATGAACACTGAAGCTTTCTTT. This codes for CASSSGAGKRGMNTEAFF.

The rearrangement uses TRBV29-1 and TRBJ1-5; D is unclear. The germline V gene has CDR1 SQVTM and CDR2 ANQGSEA. This CDR3 has 14 residues. V dropped 7 bases and J dropped 3 bases, with 16 bases sitting between them. CDR3 bases: TGCAGCGCCCTGGACGGAGAAGCCAATCAGCCCCAGCATTTT. Its protein product is CSALDGEANQPQHF.

The chain is built from TRBV6-1 and TRBJ2-5, with 11 bases fitting TRBD2. Germline V gene lookup returns CDR1 MNHNS and CDR2 SASEGT. The CDR3 loop spans 16 amino acids. Trimming removed 6 bases from V and 2 bases from J; junction bases left unmatched: 8. The CDR3 protein is CASRSPGLAEQETQYF. CDR3 nucleotides: TGTGCCAGCAGGTCCCCGGGACTAGCGGAACAAGAGACCCAGTACTTC.

V is TRBV6-1 and J is TRBJ1-2; possibly TRBD1 for D (5 bases). The germline gives CDR1 MNHNS, CDR2 SASEGT. Trimming removed 6 bases at V and 3 bases at J, with 17 bases between. The CDR3 totals 15 residues. The chain's CDR3 is CASSPEQVFDYGYTF. CDR3 DNA sequence: TGTGCCAGCAGCCCAGAACAGGTTTTCGACTATGGCTACACCTTC.

This clonotype turned up a few times. The chain has TRBV7-8 and TRBJ1-2, with D unresolved. The germline V gene encodes CDR1 SGHVS and CDR2 FQNEAQ. The CDR3 covers 16 residues. Between the trimmed V and J ends, which lost 0 bases and 0 bases, there was a span of 11 bases. CDR3 protein: CASSLARSITNYGYTF. The CDR3 nucleotides are TGTGCCAGCAGCTTAGCGCGTAGCATAACTAACTATGGCTACACCTTC. The variable domain in full, with the rest retrieved from reference TRBV7-8 and TRBJ1-2, is GAGVSQSPRYKVAKRGQDVALRCDPISGHVSLFWYQQALGQGPEFLTYFQNEAQLDKSGLPSDRFFAERPEGSVSTLKIQRTQQEDSAVYLCASSLARSITNYGYTFGSGTRLTVV.

The chain links TRBV3-1 to TRBJ1-1; D remains ambiguous. This CDR3 region has 14 residues. Germline CDR1 LGHDT, CDR2 YNNKEL (reference sequence). Trimming cost V 0 bases and J 1 base, with 6 bases left between them. CDR3 coding DNA: TGTGCCAGCAGCCAAGAGGAAGCGAACACTGAAGCTTTCTTT. Amino acid sequence: CASSQEEANTEAFF.

The CDR3 sequence: CASSYGRGSRNQPQHF. Written as DNA, the CDR3 is TGTGCCAGCAGTTACGGGAGGGGATCGCGCAATCAGCCCCAGCATTTT. The rearrangement joins TRBV6-2 or TRBV6-3 to TRBJ1-5; D might be TRBD1 (5 bases). Trimming stripped 2 bases from V and 2 bases from J, with 13 bases between. The germline CDR1 and CDR2 sequences are MNHEY and SVGEGT. The CDR3 contains 16 residues.

This clonotype appeared a few times. This chain connects TRBV7-9 to TRBJ1-5; TRBD1 matches 9 bases. Germline V gene lookup returns CDR1 SEHNR and CDR2 FQNEAQ (reference sequence). The J segment lost 8 bases and the V segment lost 4 bases, leaving 12 bases of the junction unmatched. The CDR3 length is 16 residues. The CDR3 protein is CASSSGTGSSWEPQHF. As DNA, the CDR3 is TGTGCCAGCAGCTCGGGGACAGGGAGCTCCTGGGAGCCCCAGCATTTT.

Comment on this clonotype: Germline and junction disagree at one end, which may indicate a read error. V gene TRBV7-2 combines with J gene TRBJ2-5; 7 nucleotides line up with TRBD2. The CDR3 has 13 residues. Germline V CDR1 and CDR2: SGHTA, FQGNSA. CDR3 in DNA: TGTGCCAGTGCAAATAGCGGGTGGGAGACCCAGTACTTT. Translation gives CASANSGWETQYF.